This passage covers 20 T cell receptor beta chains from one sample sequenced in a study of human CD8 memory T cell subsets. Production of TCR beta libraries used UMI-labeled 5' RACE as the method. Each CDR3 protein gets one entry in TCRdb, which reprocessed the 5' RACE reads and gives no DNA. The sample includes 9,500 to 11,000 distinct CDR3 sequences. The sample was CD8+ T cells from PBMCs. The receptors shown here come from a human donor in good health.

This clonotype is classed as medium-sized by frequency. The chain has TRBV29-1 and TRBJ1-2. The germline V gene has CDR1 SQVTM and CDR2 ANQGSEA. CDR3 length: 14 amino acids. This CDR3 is CSVEQETVLYGYTF.

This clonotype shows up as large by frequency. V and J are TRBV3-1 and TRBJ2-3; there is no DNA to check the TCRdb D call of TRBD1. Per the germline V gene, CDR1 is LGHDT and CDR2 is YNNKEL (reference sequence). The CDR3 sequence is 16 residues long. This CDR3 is CASSQGRQESTDTQYF.

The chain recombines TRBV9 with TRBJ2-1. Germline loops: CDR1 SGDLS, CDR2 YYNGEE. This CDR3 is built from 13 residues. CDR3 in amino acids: CASSVSGFNEQFF. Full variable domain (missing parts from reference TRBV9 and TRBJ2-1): DSGVTQTPKHLITATGQRVTLRCSPRSGDLSVYWYQQSLDQGLQFLIQYYNGEERAKGNILERFSAQQFPDLHSELNLSSLELGDSALYFCASSVSGFNEQFFGPGTRLTVL.

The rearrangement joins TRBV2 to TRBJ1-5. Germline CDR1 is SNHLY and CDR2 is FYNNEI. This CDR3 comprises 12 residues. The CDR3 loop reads CATGEGSQPQHF.

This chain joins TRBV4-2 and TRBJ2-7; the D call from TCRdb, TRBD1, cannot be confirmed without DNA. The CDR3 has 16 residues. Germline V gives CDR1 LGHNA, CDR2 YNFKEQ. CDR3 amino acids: CASSQDFQGMRNEQYF.

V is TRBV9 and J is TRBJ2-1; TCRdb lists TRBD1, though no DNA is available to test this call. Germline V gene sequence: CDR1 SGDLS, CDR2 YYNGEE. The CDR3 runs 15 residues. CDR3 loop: CASTHGGGQGDEQFF. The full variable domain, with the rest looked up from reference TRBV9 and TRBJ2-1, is DSGVTQTPKHLITATGQRVTLRCSPRSGDLSVYWYQQSLDQGLQFLIQYYNGEERAKGNILERFSAQQFPDLHSELNLSSLELGDSALYFCASTHGGGQGDEQFFGPGTRLTVL.

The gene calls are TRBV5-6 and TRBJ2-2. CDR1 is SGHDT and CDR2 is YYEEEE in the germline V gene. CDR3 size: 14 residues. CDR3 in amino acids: CASSLDRHTGELFF.

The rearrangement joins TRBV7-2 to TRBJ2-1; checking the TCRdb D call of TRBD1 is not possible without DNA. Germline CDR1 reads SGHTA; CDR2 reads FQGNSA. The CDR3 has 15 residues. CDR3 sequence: CASSFVGQGYNEQFF.

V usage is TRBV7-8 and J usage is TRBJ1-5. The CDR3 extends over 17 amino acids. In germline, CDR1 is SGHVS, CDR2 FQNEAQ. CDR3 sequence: CASSPNEGSNSNQPQHF.

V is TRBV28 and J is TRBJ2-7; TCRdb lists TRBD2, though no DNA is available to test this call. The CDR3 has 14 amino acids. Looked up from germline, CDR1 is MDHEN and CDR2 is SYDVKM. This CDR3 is CASRPLAGSMKQYF.

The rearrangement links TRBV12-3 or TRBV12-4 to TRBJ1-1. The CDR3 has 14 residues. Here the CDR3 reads CASSAGTLDTEAFF.

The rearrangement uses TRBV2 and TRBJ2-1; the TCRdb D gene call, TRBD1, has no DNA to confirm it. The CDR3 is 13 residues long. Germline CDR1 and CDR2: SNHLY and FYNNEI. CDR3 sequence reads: CASRRQSYNEQFF.

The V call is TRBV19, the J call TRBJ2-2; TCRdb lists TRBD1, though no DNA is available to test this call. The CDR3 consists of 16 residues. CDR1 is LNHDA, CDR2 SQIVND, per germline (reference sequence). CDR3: CASSPGTGENTGELFF.

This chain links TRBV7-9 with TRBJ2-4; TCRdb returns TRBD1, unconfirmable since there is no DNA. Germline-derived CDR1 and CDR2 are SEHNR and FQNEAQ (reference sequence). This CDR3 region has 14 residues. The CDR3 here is CASSLGTGPLVQYF.

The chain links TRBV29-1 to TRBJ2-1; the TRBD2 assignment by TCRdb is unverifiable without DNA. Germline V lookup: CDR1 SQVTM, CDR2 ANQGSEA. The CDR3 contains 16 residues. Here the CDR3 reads CSVGLTSGSTYNEQFF.

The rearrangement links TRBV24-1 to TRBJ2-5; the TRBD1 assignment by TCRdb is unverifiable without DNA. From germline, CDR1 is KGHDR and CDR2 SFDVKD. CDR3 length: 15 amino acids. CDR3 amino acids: CATSDYDRGQETQYF.

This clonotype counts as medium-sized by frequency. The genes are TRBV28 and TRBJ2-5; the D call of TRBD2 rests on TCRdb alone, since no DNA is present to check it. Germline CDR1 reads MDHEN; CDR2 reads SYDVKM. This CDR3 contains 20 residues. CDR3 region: CASSLSGVGIAGDYQETQYF.

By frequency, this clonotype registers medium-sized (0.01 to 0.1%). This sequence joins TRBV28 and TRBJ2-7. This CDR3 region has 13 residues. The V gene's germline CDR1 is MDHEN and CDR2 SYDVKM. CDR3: CASSLSRYYEQYF.

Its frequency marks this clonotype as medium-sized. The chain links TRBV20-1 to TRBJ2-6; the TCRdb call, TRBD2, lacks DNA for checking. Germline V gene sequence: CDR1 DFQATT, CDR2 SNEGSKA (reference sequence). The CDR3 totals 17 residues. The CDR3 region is CSASGLAGDRGANVLTF.

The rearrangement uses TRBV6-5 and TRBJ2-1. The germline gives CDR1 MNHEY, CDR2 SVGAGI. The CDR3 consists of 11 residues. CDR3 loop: CASRDNNEQFF.